This TCR beta chain derives from a study of blood T cell repertoires in COVID-19. Data came from immunoSEQ multiplex PCR; TCRdb stores just in-frame clones and leaves some out. The sample yields about 260,000 clones, approximately 80% seen once. The CDR3 runs 17 residues. The V and J ends lost 0 bases and 7 bases, in that order; junction bases with no gene match: 8. CDR1 is LGHNA, CDR2 YSLEER, per germline. The sequenced sample consisted of peripheral blood. The V and J genes are TRBV4-3 and TRBJ2-1; TRBD2 agrees at 11 bases. The sequence came from an elderly woman with acute or convalescent COVID-19. The CDR3 sequence: CASSQDRATSGKNEQFF. The CDR3, as DNA: TGCGCCAGCAGCCAAGATCGCGCGACTAGCGGGAAGAATGAGCAGTTCTTC.